This T cell receptor beta chain was identified in a study of spatial heterogeneity in lung cancer. Sample time point: sample taken at primary tumor resection. Donors were fewer than 90 untreated early-stage non-small cell lung cancer patients. TCRdb fed the 5' RACE reads into MiXCR, producing one record per CDR3 protein. The table records 9,000 or so distinct CDR3 sequences, 4.5% of them present only once. Findings and caveats of the study: Expanded intratumoral alpha and beta TCR counts tracked tumor mutation counts.

Germline CDR1 reads SGHRS; CDR2 reads YFSETQ. This CDR3 contains 16 residues. J was trimmed by 6 bases and V by 4 bases; bases with no gene match: 10. This clonotype was seen many times. Its antigen is undetermined. The TCR originated in a female donor with early-stage non-small cell lung cancer. V is TRBV5-1 and J is TRBJ1-5; TRBD1 agrees at 10 bases. Sequenced material: lung tumor tissue, taken at surgery. The CDR3 region is CASSTGQGGSGQPQHF. CDR3 DNA sequence: TGCGCCAGCAGCACCGGACAGGGGGGATCGGGTCAGCCCCAGCATTTT.